A single sample is the source of the 21 T cell receptor beta chains below, sequenced in a study of blood T cell repertoires in COVID-19. Produced via immunoSEQ multiplex PCR; TCRdb's table is partial and in-frame only. The table includes some 300,000 clones, about 90% detected once. Sequencing was done on a sample of PBMCs or T cells enriched from blood (not recorded which). The receptors shown here come from a woman aged 50 to 60 who had been exposed to COVID-19.

This clone was recorded a few times. This rearrangement joins TRBV15 to TRBJ1-4; possibly TRBD1 for D (5 bases). CDR3 size: 15 residues. Per the germline V gene, CDR1 is LNHNV and CDR2 is YYDKDF (reference sequence). The V and J ends lost 0 bases and 3 bases respectively, with 8 bases between them. The CDR3 coding sequence is TGTGCCACCAGCAGAGACAGGGTTCCTAATGAAAAACTGTTTTTT. It is translated as CATSRDRVPNEKLFF.

This chain connects TRBV29-1 to TRBJ1-3, with D hard to call. The CDR3 extends over 12 amino acids. Germline V gene sequence: CDR1 SQVTM, CDR2 ANQGSEA. Trimming cost V 6 bases and J 1 base, with 7 bases left between them. Here the CDR3 reads CSVTESGNTIYF. In DNA, the CDR3 is TGCAGCGTAACTGAGTCTGGAAACACCATATATTTT.

Written as DNA, the CDR3 is TGTGCCAGCAGCGTAGCCCCGGGTGGTGACACTGAAGCTTTCTTT. Its translation is CASSVAPGGDTEAFF. V usage is TRBV9 and J usage is TRBJ1-1; D is uncertain. The germline V gene encodes CDR1 SGDLS and CDR2 YYNGEE. CDR3 size: 15 residues. V was clipped by 0 bases and J by 3 bases, with 12 bases between them.

V gene TRBV11-2 combines with J gene TRBJ2-7; D may be TRBD2 (5 bases). V was clipped by 5 bases and J by 5 bases, with 13 bases between them. This CDR3 region has 13 residues. Germline assignment: CDR1 SGHAT and CDR2 FQNNGV. The chain's CDR3 is CASSTPSGNEQYF. In DNA form, the CDR3 reads TGTGCCAGCAGCACCCCCTCGGGAAACGAGCAGTACTTC.

This rearrangement joins TRBV28 to TRBJ1-5; D gene ambiguous. CDR3 length equals 14 residues. Germline loops: CDR1 MDHEN, CDR2 SYDVKM. Trimming pared 3 bases from V and 3 bases from J, leaving 9 bases between. CDR3 in DNA: TGTGCCAGCAGTTTCGCGGCCCTCAATCAGCCCCAGCATTTT. Translation: CASSFAALNQPQHF.

The genes are TRBV7-9 and TRBJ1-1; D ambiguous. Trimming removed 3 bases from V and 0 bases from J, with 8 bases in between. CDR1 and CDR2 from the germline V gene are SEHNR and FQNEAQ (reference sequence). The CDR3 runs 14 residues. For the CDR3, the DNA is TGTGCCAGCAGCTTCTGGCGGCTGAACACTGAAGCTTTCTTT. It yields the protein CASSFWRLNTEAFF.

The chain links TRBV27 to TRBJ1-4, with D unclear. Germline-derived CDR1 and CDR2 are MNHEY and SMNVEV (reference sequence). V was trimmed by 3 bases and J by 5 bases, leaving 10 bases between them. The CDR3 loop spans 14 amino acids. CDR3 bases: TGTGCCAGCAGTTTTAGCGGGAGAAATGAAAAACTGTTTTTT. As protein: CASSFSGRNEKLFF.

The genes are TRBV28 and TRBJ1-4; the D gene is possibly TRBD1 (5 bases). The CDR3 loop spans 15 amino acids. Trimming took off 2 bases at V and 10 bases at J, with 17 bases between the two ends. Germline CDR1 reads MDHEN; CDR2 reads SYDVKM. CDR3 nucleotides: TGTGCCAGCAGTTTAGGTGGACAAGGCGCGATAAAACTGTTTTTT. Encoded protein: CASSLGGQGAIKLFF.

This clone was counted a single time. The genes are TRBV6-1 and TRBJ1-2; D unresolved. The germline V gene has CDR1 MNHNS and CDR2 SASEGT. The CDR3 is 12 amino acids. V lost 1 base to trimming and J lost 8 bases, with 8 bases between them. Here the CDR3 reads CASSEVPGGYTF. The CDR3 DNA is TGTGCCAGCAGTGAAGTCCCGGGGGGCTACACCTTC.

The CDR3 DNA is TGCGCCAGCAGCTTGGGCGCAAATTTGAACACTGAAGCTTTCTTT. It yields the protein CASSLGANLNTEAFF. The chain recombines TRBV5-1 with TRBJ1-1; D not certain. The germline gives CDR1 SGHRS, CDR2 YFSETQ. V shed 0 bases and J shed 0 bases, with 9 bases lying between them. This CDR3 comprises 15 residues.

The CDR3 DNA follows: TGCGCCAGCAGCTTGGGGCTAGCGGGGGGTAACAATGAGCAGTTCTTC. It translates to CASSLGLAGGNNEQFF. The chain employs TRBV5-1 and TRBJ2-1, with 11 bases lining up with TRBD2. The J segment lost 5 bases and the V segment lost 0 bases, leaving 4 bases of the junction unmatched. Germline V gives CDR1 SGHRS, CDR2 YFSETQ. The CDR3 totals 16 residues. The full variable domain, completed using reference TRBV5-1 and TRBJ2-1, is KAGVTQTPRYLIKTRGQQVTLSCSPISGHRSVSWYQQTPGQGLQFLFEYFSETQRNKGNFPGRFSGRQFSNSRSEMNVSTLELGDSALYLCASSLGLAGGNNEQFFGPGTRLTVL.

The rearrangement uses TRBV30 and TRBJ2-7; D ambiguous. Trimming removed 0 bases from V and 7 bases from J, with 7 bases in between. This CDR3 has 11 residues. CDR1 and CDR2 from the germline V gene are GTSNPN and SVGIG (reference sequence). CDR3 coding DNA: TGTGCCTGGAGTGTAGAGAAGGAGCAGTACTTC. Its protein product is CAWSVEKEQYF.

The rearrangement uses TRBV3-1 (or the pseudogene TRBV3-2) and TRBJ2-1; D is perhaps TRBD1 (6 bases). Between the trimmed V and J ends, which lost 3 bases and 15 bases, there was a span of 12 bases. Germline-derived CDR1 and CDR2 are LGHDT and YNNKEL (reference sequence). The CDR3 has 11 residues. The CDR3 region is CASSHGTSGFF. In DNA form, the CDR3 reads TGTGCCAGCAGCCACGGGACAAGTGGGTTCTTC.

V and J are TRBV18 and TRBJ1-4; 8 bases line up with TRBD1. Germline V gene sequence: CDR1 KGHSH, CDR2 LQKENI. Trimming at V came to 3 bases and at J to 3 bases, leaving 9 bases not matched to a gene. The CDR3 contains 17 residues. CDR3 loop: CASSPTLQGVSNEKLFF. CDR3 sequence (DNA): TGTGCCAGCTCACCTACCTTACAGGGGGTCTCTAATGAAAAACTGTTTTTT.

The chain couples TRBV3-1 (or the pseudogene TRBV3-2) to TRBJ1-3, with D perhaps TRBD1 (6 bases). V was pared by 1 base and J by 2 bases, with 9 bases between. There are 15 residues in the CDR3. Germline-derived CDR1 and CDR2 are LGHDT and YNNKEL (reference sequence). CDR3 nucleotide sequence: TGTGCCAGCAGCCAAGGTTCAGGGGCTGGAAACACCATATATTTT. Its translation: CASSQGSGAGNTIYF.

The chain has TRBV19 and TRBJ2-3, with D uncertain. This CDR3 region has 13 residues. Germline V lookup: CDR1 LNHDA, CDR2 SQIVND (reference sequence). V was clipped by 3 bases and J by 6 bases, with 10 bases between them. The CDR3 sequence: CASSIWQVDTQYF. For the CDR3, the DNA is TGTGCCAGTAGTATTTGGCAGGTGGATACGCAGTATTTT.

The chain has TRBV14 and TRBJ1-2; D gene unclear. This CDR3 has 15 residues. CDR1 is SGHDN and CDR2 is FVKESK in the germline V gene. V lost 0 bases and J 7 bases, leaving 15 bases between the germline ends. The CDR3 nucleotides read TGTGCCAGCAGCCAAGATCCGAGTCCTCGGGGTGGCTACACCTTC. Protein product: CASSQDPSPRGGYTF.

The chain is built from TRBV7-9 and TRBJ2-1; 7 positions agree with TRBD1. The CDR3 contains 17 residues. V shed 8 bases, J shed 0 bases, and the junction held 13 bases outside the gene matches. Germline V lookup: CDR1 SEHNR, CDR2 FQNEAQ (reference sequence). The CDR3 bases are TGTGCCAGCTGGCGATGGACAGGCATGAGCTCCTACAATGAGCAGTTCTTC. Its protein product is CASWRWTGMSSYNEQFF.

The chain links TRBV29-1 to TRBJ2-5, with 11 bases aligning to TRBD2. Per germline, CDR1 SQVTM and CDR2 ANQGSEA. J was trimmed by 1 base and V by 7 bases; bases with no gene match: 8. This CDR3 contains 15 residues. CDR3 coding DNA: TGCAGCGGTGCGACCGGGACTAGCGGCCAAGAGACCCAGTACTTC. Protein sequence: CSGATGTSGQETQYF.

The chain links TRBV23-1 to TRBJ1-5; D gene uncertain. TRBV23-1 is identified as an open reading frame with a role that is uncertain. V lost 3 bases, J lost 6 bases, and 9 bases lay in between. CDR3 length equals 13 residues. CDR3 sequence: CASSHFGPQPQHF. DNA of the CDR3: TGCGCCAGCAGTCATTTTGGCCCTCAGCCCCAGCATTTT.

The J gene is TRBJ1-1, the V gene TRBV6-5; the D is unclear. Between the trimmed V and J ends, which lost 8 bases and 6 bases, there was a span of 19 bases. Germline lookup yields CDR1 MNHEY and CDR2 SVGAGI. The CDR3 sequence is 14 residues long. DNA for the CDR3: TGTGCCAGCCTCGAGGTAGCCGGAGGCGCTGAAGCTTTCTTT. Its protein product is CASLEVAGGAEAFF.